Given below is one TCR beta chain in context. The antigen remains unidentified. This sample includes further DNA sequences coding for the same CDR3. This entry is derived from a study of graft-versus-host responses after intestinal transplantation. Study-wide background: The recipients all started with anti-thymocyte globulin induction and then took tacrolimus and steroids for about three years. Study-level findings and limits: GvH clones turned up in recipient marrow; some had shown up first in ileum or blood. Elevated graft-versus-host to host-versus-graft clonal ratios in allografts were recorded for patients with graft-donor T cell macrochimerism.

Germline V gene data show CDR1 as MNHNY and CDR2 as SVGAGI (reference sequence). The CDR3 runs 14 residues. V was pared by 0 bases and J by 2 bases, with 7 bases between. Data came from immunoSEQ multiplex PCR; TCRdb stores just in-frame clones and leaves some out. The repertoire has tens of thousands of clones, 87% of them found once; the top ten carry around 10%. The V call is TRBV6-6, the J call TRBJ2-5; possible D gene TRBD1, 5 bases. The clonotype was recovered from a human patient who received an intestinal transplant, so some T cells may come from the graft donor. The specimen comprised PBMCs, sampled 450 to 480 days after intestinal transplantation. In nucleotides, the CDR3 is TGTGCCAGCAGTTACTCAAGACAGCAAGAGACCCAGTACTTC. This encodes CASSYSRQQETQYF.